This paragraph covers one T cell receptor beta chain sequence. Antigen specificity is unknown. The entry originates in a study of long-term antiretroviral therapy in people with HIV. Per the germline V gene, CDR1 is LNHDA and CDR2 is SQIVND (reference sequence). The CDR3 is 16 residues long. The V gene lost 0 bases and the J gene lost 5 bases, with 14 bases spanning the gap. The study used samples holding roughly 1-10 million cryopreserved PBMC before DNA extraction. General study findings and limits: Collection spanned 2004 to 2017; ART regimens may be less effective than current ones. All time points showed a repertoire dominated by clones expanded before ART.

Assay version v3.0 of immunoSEQ was used, and it was run at survey level. The table came from immunoSEQ multiplex PCR; TCRdb's copy has only in-frame clones and leaves some out. The table has about 22,000 clones, 84% seen once. Here the sequenced sample was unsorted PBMCs, taken 0.5 years before starting antiretroviral therapy. This rearrangement joins TRBV19 to TRBJ2-1; D is possibly TRBD2 (5 bases). This TCR came from a man aged 35 to 55 with HIV. This chain's CDR3 is CASSIDEGWKNNEQFF. Here the CDR3 DNA reads TGTGCCAGTAGTATAGATGAGGGATGGAAGAACAATGAGCAGTTCTTC. Combining the CDR3 with reference TRBV19 and TRBJ2-1 gives the whole variable domain DGGITQSPKYLFRKEGQNVTLSCEQNLNHDAMYWYRQDPGQGLRLIYYSQIVNDFQKGDIAEGYSVSREKKESFPLTVTSAQKNPTAFYLCASSIDEGWKNNEQFFGPGTRLTVL.